This TCR beta chain was captured by sequencing in a study of T-cell memory formation after mild COVID-19. Germline CDR1 SGHNT, CDR2 YYREEE (reference sequence). V was pared by 6 bases and J by 2 bases, with 14 bases of the junction left unmatched. This CDR3 comprises 17 residues. Barcoded TCR alpha and TCR beta cDNA libraries with UMIs came from 5'RACE using constant-segment primers. From the 5' RACE reads, TCRdb called clonotypes with MiXCR, one entry per CDR3 protein. Of approximately 580,000 distinct CDR3 sequences in the sample, 20% are singletons; the top ten hold under 15%. The J gene is TRBJ2-3, the V gene TRBV5-4; 8 positions match TRBD1. The sequence was collected from an adult woman who had mild COVID-19 (a few samples of this study predate the infection). Cell type and time point are not known. The source material was PBMCs or a T cell subset sorted from them (not recorded which). As DNA, the CDR3 is TGTGCCAGCACCCCCCGGTGGACAGGGTCGACCACAGATACGCAGTATTTT. Translated: CASTPRWTGSTTDTQYF.